These 7 T cell receptor beta chains were sequenced from one sample in a study of T cells in Graves' hyperthyroidism and ophthalmopathy. RNA transcripts were the template for amplifying TCR beta CDR3 regions. A first-round RT-PCR of the TCR CDR3 used the HTBI primer set. TCRdb processed the multiplex PCR reads anew with MiXCR; each CDR3 protein has one entry. The data hold around 580,000 distinct CDR3 sequences, with roughly 50% observed a single time. Sequencing was done on a sample of peripheral blood or thyroid tissue (not recorded which). These receptors were taken from a woman aged 18-29 years with Graves' hyperthyroidism.

The sample holds many counts of this clonotype. The rearrangement uses TRBV5-1 and TRBJ2-7, with 8 bases matching TRBD2. There are 14 residues in the CDR3. The ends lost 0 bases at V and 6 bases at J; junction bases unmatched: 5. Germline CDR1 is SGHRS and CDR2 is YFSETQ. The CDR3 DNA reads TGCGCCAGCAGCTTGGCCGGGACTAGTTCCGAGCAGTACTTC. It is translated as CASSLAGTSSEQYF.

The rearrangement uses TRBV7-2 and TRBJ1-1; D unclear. CDR1 and CDR2 (germline): SGHTA, FQGNSA. The V end lost 1 base, the J end lost 0 bases, and 6 bases lay between the germline ends. The CDR3 contains 14 residues. CDR3 nucleotides: TGTGCCAGCAGCTTAGAATGGATGAACACTGAAGCTTTCTTT. This codes for CASSLEWMNTEAFF.

This clonotype was recorded many times. V gene TRBV5-1 combines with J gene TRBJ2-2; D unclear. Trimming removed 0 bases at V and 4 bases at J, with 16 bases between. The CDR3 is 17 residues long. The germline V gene has CDR1 SGHRS and CDR2 YFSETQ. The CDR3 loop reads CASSLEVAAVSTGELFF. The CDR3, as DNA: TGCGCCAGCAGCTTGGAGGTCGCCGCCGTCAGCACCGGGGAGCTGTTTTTT.

The V call is TRBV12-3 or TRBV12-4, the J call TRBJ2-3; D is undetermined. Trimming shortened V by 4 bases and J by 0 bases, and 8 bases separated the two germline ends. This CDR3 has 14 residues. The CDR3 region has the DNA TGTGCCAGCAGTTCCTGGGATAGCACAGATACGCAGTATTTT. This codes for CASSSWDSTDTQYF.

The chain links TRBV24-1 to TRBJ2-5, with TRBD1 as a possible D gene (6 bases). The germline V and J ends were trimmed by 3 bases and 4 bases, with 20 bases remaining between them. Germline CDR1 is KGHDR and CDR2 is SFDVKD. The CDR3 is 17 residues long. The CDR3 bases are TGTGCCACCAGTGATGCAACAAGAGGGGGAAGGGGAGAGACCCAGTACTTC. This gives the protein CATSDATRGGRGETQYF.

The sample holds many counts of this clonotype. The chain links TRBV5-8 to TRBJ1-2, with D maybe TRBD1 (5 bases). CDR1 and CDR2 from the germline V gene are SGHTS and YDEGEE. The CDR3 extends over 14 amino acids. V gave up 2 bases and J gave up 5 bases, with 13 bases separating them. The CDR3 DNA reads TGTGCCAGCAGCTTAGGTCTGACAGAGTATGGCTACACCTTC. This codes for CASSLGLTEYGYTF.

This rearrangement joins TRBV12-3 or TRBV12-4 to TRBJ1-1, with TRBD1 matching over 9 bases. With 4 bases clipped from V and 4 bases from J, the junction kept 4 bases outside the gene matches. The CDR3 extends over 14 amino acids. In nucleotides, the CDR3 is TGTGCCAGCAGTTCCCCGGGACAGGGCACTGAAGCTTTCTTT. Residues: CASSSPGQGTEAFF.